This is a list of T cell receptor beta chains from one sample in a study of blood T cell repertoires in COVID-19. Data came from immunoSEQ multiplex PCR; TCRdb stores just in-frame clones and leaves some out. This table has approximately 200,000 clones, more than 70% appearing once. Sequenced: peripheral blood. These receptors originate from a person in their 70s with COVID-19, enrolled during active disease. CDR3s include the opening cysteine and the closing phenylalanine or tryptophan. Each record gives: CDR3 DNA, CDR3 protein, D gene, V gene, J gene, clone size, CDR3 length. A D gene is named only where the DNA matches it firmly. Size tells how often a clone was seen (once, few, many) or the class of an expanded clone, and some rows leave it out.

DNA: TGTGCCAGCAGTGATCTGACAGGGTGGAATTACGAGCAGTACTTC; CDR3: CASSDLTGWNYEQYF; D: TRBD1; V: TRBV2; J: TRBJ2-7; size: -; length: 15
DNA: TGTGCCAGCAGCCTGACGGACAGGGGAGATGAGCAGTTCTTC; CDR3: CASSLTDRGDEQFF; D: TRBD1; V: TRBV3-1/TRBV3-2; J: TRBJ2-1; size: -; length: 14
DNA: TGTGCCAGCAGCTTAGAGCGGGAGTCCACTAACAATGAGCAGTTCTTC; CDR3: CASSLERESTNNEQFF; D: TRBD2; V: TRBV7-2; J: TRBJ2-1; size: few; length: 16
DNA: TGCGCCAGCAGCCAAGATGTAGATTCACCCCTCCACTTT; CDR3: CASSQDVDSPLHF; D: -; V: TRBV4-1; J: TRBJ1-6; size: once; length: 13
DNA: TGTGCCAGCGGCCGACTTAACAGGGGGCCGGGGAACACTGAAGCTTTCTTT; CDR3: CASGRLNRGPGNTEAFF; D: TRBD1; V: TRBV28; J: TRBJ1-1; size: few; length: 17
DNA: TGTGCCAGCAGCTTGGGTACACCCCAGGGGACCACTGAAGCTTTCTTT; CDR3: CASSLGTPQGTTEAFF; D: -; V: TRBV5-4; J: TRBJ1-1; size: -; length: 16
DNA: TGTGCCAGCAGCACGGGGACAGGGGGAAATTCACCCCTCCACTTT; CDR3: CASSTGTGGNSPLHF; D: TRBD1; V: TRBV9; J: TRBJ1-6; size: few; length: 15
DNA: TGTGCCAGCAGTGAAGCAGGGGGGGGACTCCGGGCCCACGAGCAGTACTTC; CDR3: CASSEAGGGLRAHEQYF; D: -; V: TRBV6-1; J: TRBJ2-7; size: -; length: 17
DNA: TGTGCCAGCAGCACCGGGACAGGGGGCTTGGAGGAGCAGTTCTTC; CDR3: CASSTGTGGLEEQFF; D: TRBD1; V: TRBV7-6; J: TRBJ2-1; size: -; length: 15
DNA: TGCGCCAGCAGCTTGGATGCGGGGGATGGCAAAAACATTCAGTACTTC; CDR3: CASSLDAGDGKNIQYF; D: TRBD2; V: TRBV5-1; J: TRBJ2-4; size: -; length: 16
DNA: TGTGCCAGCAGTCCTGACAGGAAGCTGTTTTTT; CDR3: CASSPDRKLFF; D: -; V: TRBV12-3/TRBV12-4; J: TRBJ2-2; size: -; length: 11
DNA: TGTGCCAGCAGTTTTCTATGGGGACAGGGGTTTACGAACACTGAAGCTTTCTTT; CDR3: CASSFLWGQGFTNTEAFF; D: TRBD1; V: TRBV6-2/TRBV6-3; J: TRBJ1-1; size: -; length: 18
DNA: TGTGCCAGCAGTGGGACAGTAGATGGCTACACCTTC; CDR3: CASSGTVDGYTF; D: -; V: TRBV2; J: TRBJ1-2; size: -; length: 12
DNA: TGTGCCAGCAGGCGTACTCTAGCGGGGGTATTCCACGAGCAGTACTTC; CDR3: CASRRTLAGVFHEQYF; D: TRBD2; V: TRBV27; J: TRBJ2-7; size: -; length: 16
DNA: TGTGCCAGTAGTAGGACAGGGGAAAAGGGTGAGCAGTTCTTC; CDR3: CASSRTGEKGEQFF; D: TRBD1; V: TRBV19; J: TRBJ2-1; size: -; length: 14
DNA: TGTGCCAGCAGCTTAGAGGAGGTGGAGACCCAGTACTTC; CDR3: CASSLEEVETQYF; D: -; V: TRBV13; J: TRBJ2-5; size: -; length: 13
DNA: TGTGCCAGCAGTCCCCAGCGGGGAACTAGCACAGATACGCAGTATTTT; CDR3: CASSPQRGTSTDTQYF; D: TRBD2; V: TRBV28; J: TRBJ2-3; size: -; length: 16
DNA: TGTGCCTGGAGTCCAACAGGGACTGGGGCCAACGTCCTGACTTTC; CDR3: CAWSPTGTGANVLTF; D: -; V: TRBV30; J: TRBJ2-6; size: -; length: 15
DNA: TGTGCCAGCAGTTCCCCCCGTACTAGCACAGATACGCAGTATTTT; CDR3: CASSSPRTSTDTQYF; D: -; V: TRBV6-5; J: TRBJ2-3; size: -; length: 15
DNA: TGTGCCAGCAGTTTAATAGCGGGGCGCACAGATACGCAGTATTTT; CDR3: CASSLIAGRTDTQYF; D: TRBD2; V: TRBV27; J: TRBJ2-3; size: -; length: 15
DNA: TGTGCCAGCTCACCGCGTTTAGACAGGGGCTATGAGCAGTTCTTC; CDR3: CASSPRLDRGYEQFF; D: TRBD1; V: TRBV18; J: TRBJ2-1; size: -; length: 15
DNA: TGTGCCAGCAGTTCCGGGACAGGGTTCGCAGATACGCAGTATTTT; CDR3: CASSSGTGFADTQYF; D: TRBD1; V: TRBV27; J: TRBJ2-3; size: -; length: 15
DNA: TGCGCCAGCAGCCACACCGACAGGGGGGCGAACACCGGGGAGCTGTTTTTT; CDR3: CASSHTDRGANTGELFF; D: TRBD1; V: TRBV4-3; J: TRBJ2-2; size: -; length: 17
DNA: TGTGCCAGTAGTATGACAGCGGGGGGGCCTATAGAGACCCAGTACTTC; CDR3: CASSMTAGGPIETQYF; D: TRBD2; V: TRBV19; J: TRBJ2-5; size: -; length: 16
DNA: TGTGCCAGCAGTTTGGGACAGGACGAAAAACTGTTTTTT; CDR3: CASSLGQDEKLFF; D: TRBD1; V: TRBV28; J: TRBJ1-4; size: -; length: 13
DNA: TGTGCCAGCAGAGGGACATACAGTAATGAAAAACTGTTTTTT; CDR3: CASRGTYSNEKLFF; D: -; V: TRBV28; J: TRBJ1-4; size: -; length: 14
DNA: TGTGCCAGCAGCCTAGGGGGCAGGGCCTACGAGCAGTACTTC; CDR3: CASSLGGRAYEQYF; D: TRBD1; V: TRBV5-4; J: TRBJ2-7; size: -; length: 14
DNA: TGTGCCAGCAGTGAAGGTCGCTCGGGGGATACGCAGTATTTT; CDR3: CASSEGRSGDTQYF; D: -; V: TRBV2; J: TRBJ2-3; size: -; length: 14
DNA: TGTGCCAGCTCACCAACGAGAGGAGGCTATGGCTACACCTTC; CDR3: CASSPTRGGYGYTF; D: -; V: TRBV18; J: TRBJ1-2; size: -; length: 14
DNA: TGTGCCAGCAGTACAGCTTTACGTGAGCAGTACTTC; CDR3: CASSTALREQYF; D: -; V: TRBV27; J: TRBJ2-7; size: -; length: 12
DNA: TGCGCCAGCAGCTTGTCACAGGGGAGTGGTGGCTACACCTTC; CDR3: CASSLSQGSGGYTF; D: TRBD1; V: TRBV5-1; J: TRBJ1-2; size: -; length: 14
DNA: TGTGCCAGCTCCTCAGGGGGAAGAGGGCAGCCCCAGCATTTT; CDR3: CASSSGGRGQPQHF; D: TRBD1; V: TRBV18; J: TRBJ1-5; size: -; length: 14
DNA: TGTGCCAGCAGTCCATGGGGCCTAGACAGCCCCACAGATACGCAGTATTTT; CDR3: CASSPWGLDSPTDTQYF; D: -; V: TRBV16; J: TRBJ2-3; size: -; length: 17
DNA: TGTGCCAGCAGCTTGATGGGACAAAATCGTAATGAGCAGTTCTTC; CDR3: CASSLMGQNRNEQFF; D: -; V: TRBV5-6; J: TRBJ2-1; size: once; length: 15
DNA: TGTGCCAGCAGACTTGGACAGGTGAACACTGAAGCTTTCTTT; CDR3: CASRLGQVNTEAFF; D: TRBD1; V: TRBV5-6; J: TRBJ1-1; size: -; length: 14
DNA: TGTGCCAGCAGCGACCCGACAGGGGGGGTAGACTATGGCTACACCTTC; CDR3: CASSDPTGGVDYGYTF; D: TRBD1; V: TRBV5-6; J: TRBJ1-2; size: -; length: 16
DNA: TGCAGCGTTCAAGAGGGGGCGGGCAATCAGCCCCAGCATTTT; CDR3: CSVQEGAGNQPQHF; D: TRBD1; V: TRBV29-1; J: TRBJ1-5; size: -; length: 14
DNA: TGTGCCATCAGAAGGACAGGGGAACGAGGGGAGCTGTTTTTT; CDR3: CAIRRTGERGELFF; D: TRBD1; V: TRBV10-3; J: TRBJ2-2; size: -; length: 14
DNA: TGCAGCGTTGAGGAGAATGGCTACACCTTC; CDR3: CSVEENGYTF; D: -; V: TRBV29-1; J: TRBJ1-2; size: -; length: 10
DNA: TGCAGCGCCGGTTATGACTATGGCTACACCTTC; CDR3: CSAGYDYGYTF; D: -; V: TRBV29-1; J: TRBJ1-2; size: -; length: 11
DNA: TGTGCCAGCAGCCCGGGACAGGTTGGCTACACCTTC; CDR3: CASSPGQVGYTF; D: TRBD1; V: TRBV3-1/TRBV3-2; J: TRBJ1-2; size: -; length: 12
DNA: TGCACCAGCAGCCAAGATTTGAGAAGCTCCTATAATTCACCCCTCCACTTT; CDR3: CTSSQDLRSSYNSPLHF; D: -; V: TRBV1; J: TRBJ1-6; size: once; length: 17